The T cell receptor (beta chain) described here comes from a study of Graves' ophthalmopathy and Graves' hyperthyroidism. Overall study findings and caveats: Blood also held most thyroid clonotypes expanded above 0.001 frequency.

This clonotype was counted ten times or more. Antigen unknown. As the template, RNA transcripts were used to amplify TCR beta CDR3 regions. HTBI-primed first-round RT-PCR preceded second-round multiplex PCR. TCRdb itself ran the multiplex PCR reads through MiXCR, one entry per CDR3 protein. The data show about 620,000 distinct CDR3 sequences, 22% seen once. The CDR3 runs 17 residues. V was trimmed by 1 base and J by 1 base, leaving 19 bases between them. The germline gives CDR1 DFQATT, CDR2 SNEGSKA (reference sequence). The chain carries TRBV20-1 and TRBJ1-1; possibly TRBD1 for D (5 bases). This clonotype originated in a woman younger than 35 with stable Graves' hyperthyroidism. Some clones in this sample may be carry-over from other donors' samples. Sequenced material: peripheral blood. CDR3 in DNA: TGCAGTGCTAGAGCCCCCCCGGGGCGGGTTGGGAACACTGAAGCTTTCTTT. It is translated as CSARAPPGRVGNTEAFF.